The clone carrying this T cell receptor (beta chain) has at least ten counts. Its target is not known. The CDR3 is cut off 3 residues early in the read; its end comes from the germline J gene. This entry is derived from a study of T cell clonality in common variable immunodeficiency. Control and CVID samples contributed equal amounts of genomic DNA. Some clones are missing from TCRdb's copy, which holds only in-frame ones; the method was immunoSEQ multiplex PCR. The sample was found to contain roughly 39,000 clones, and every one recurs. Points from the study as a whole: Common variable immunodeficiency TCR beta sequences reportedly had fewer deletions and N-nucleotide insertions. TCRbeta clonality was increased in CVID versus healthy controls.

Caucasian heritage predominated among both patients and controls. The V gene's germline CDR1 is LNHDA and CDR2 SQIVND (reference sequence). CDR3 length: 13 residues. V was trimmed by 6 bases and J by 5 bases, leaving 13 bases between them. The clonotype comes from a human donor with common variable immunodeficiency. Material for sequencing was peripheral blood mononuclear cells. The chain links TRBV19 to TRBJ2-5, with D maybe TRBD1 (6 bases). The part of the CDR3 DNA that was read is TGTGCCAGTAGGGGCAGGGGTTTGGAGACC. Protein sequence: CASRGRGLET. The full-length CDR3 reads as CASRGRGLETQYF.